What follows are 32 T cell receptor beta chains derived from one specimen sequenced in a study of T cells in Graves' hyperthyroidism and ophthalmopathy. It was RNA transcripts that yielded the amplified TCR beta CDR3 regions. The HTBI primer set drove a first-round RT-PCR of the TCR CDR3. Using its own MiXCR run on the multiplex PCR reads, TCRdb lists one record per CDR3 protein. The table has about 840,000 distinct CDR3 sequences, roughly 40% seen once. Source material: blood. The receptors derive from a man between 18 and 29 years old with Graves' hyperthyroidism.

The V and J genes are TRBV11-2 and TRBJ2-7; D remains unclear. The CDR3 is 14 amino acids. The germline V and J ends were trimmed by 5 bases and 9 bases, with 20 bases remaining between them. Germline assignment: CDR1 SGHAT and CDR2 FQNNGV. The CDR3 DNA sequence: TGTGCCAGCAGCGGAAATAGTCCCTACGTCGGGCAGTACTTC. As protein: CASSGNSPYVGQYF.

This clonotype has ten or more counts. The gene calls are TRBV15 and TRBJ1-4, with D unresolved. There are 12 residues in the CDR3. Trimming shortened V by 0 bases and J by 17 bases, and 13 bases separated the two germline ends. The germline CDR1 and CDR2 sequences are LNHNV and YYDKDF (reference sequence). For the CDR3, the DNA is TGTGCCACCAGCAGAGATCGCGCCATCCCATTTTTT. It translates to CATSRDRAIPFF. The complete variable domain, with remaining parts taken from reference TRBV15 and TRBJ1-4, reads DAMVIQNPRYQVTQFGKPVTLSCSQTLNHNVMYWYQQKSSQAPKLLFHYYDKDFNNEADTPDNFQSRRPNTSFCFLDIRSPGLGDTAMYLCATSRDRAIPFFGSGTQLSVL.

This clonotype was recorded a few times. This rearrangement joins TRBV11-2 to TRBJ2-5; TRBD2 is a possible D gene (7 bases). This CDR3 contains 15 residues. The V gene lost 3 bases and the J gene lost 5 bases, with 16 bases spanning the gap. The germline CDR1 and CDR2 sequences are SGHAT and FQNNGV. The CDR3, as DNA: TGTGCCAGCAGCTTCAATTCGGGGGGCTACGAGACCCAGTACTTC. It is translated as CASSFNSGGYETQYF.

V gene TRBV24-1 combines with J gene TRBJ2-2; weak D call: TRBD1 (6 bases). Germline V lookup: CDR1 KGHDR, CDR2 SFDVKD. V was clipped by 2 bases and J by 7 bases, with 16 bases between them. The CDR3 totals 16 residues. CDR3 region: CATSDYRGGCGGELFF. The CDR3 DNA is TGTGCCACCAGTGATTATCGAGGGGGATGTGGCGGGGAGCTGTTTTTT.

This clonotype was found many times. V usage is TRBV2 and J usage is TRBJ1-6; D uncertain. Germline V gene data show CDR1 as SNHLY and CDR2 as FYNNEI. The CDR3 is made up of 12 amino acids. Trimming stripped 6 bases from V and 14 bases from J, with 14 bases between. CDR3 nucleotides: TGTGCCAGCAGATCCGGGCTCTCATCCCTCCACTTT. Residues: CASRSGLSSLHF. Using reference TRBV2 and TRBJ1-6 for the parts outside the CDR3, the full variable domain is EPEVTQTPSHQVTQMGQEVILRCVPISNHLYFYWYRQILGQKVEFLVSFYNNEISEKSEIFDDQFSVERPDGSNFTLKIRSTKLEDSAMYFCASRSGLSSLHFGNGTRLTVT.

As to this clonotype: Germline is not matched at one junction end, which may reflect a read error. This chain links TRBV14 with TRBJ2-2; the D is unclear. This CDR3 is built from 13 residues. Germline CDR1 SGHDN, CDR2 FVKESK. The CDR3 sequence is CACSHQNTGELFF. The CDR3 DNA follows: TGTGCCTGCAGCCATCAGAACACCGGGGAGCTGTTTTTT.

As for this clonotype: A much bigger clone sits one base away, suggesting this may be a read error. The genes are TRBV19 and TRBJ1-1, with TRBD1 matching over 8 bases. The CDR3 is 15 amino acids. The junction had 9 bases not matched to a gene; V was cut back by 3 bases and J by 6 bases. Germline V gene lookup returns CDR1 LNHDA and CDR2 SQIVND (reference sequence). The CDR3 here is CASSIRGLSDAEAFF. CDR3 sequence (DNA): TGTGCCAGTAGTATCAGGGGGCTATCGGACGCTGAAGCTTTCTTT.

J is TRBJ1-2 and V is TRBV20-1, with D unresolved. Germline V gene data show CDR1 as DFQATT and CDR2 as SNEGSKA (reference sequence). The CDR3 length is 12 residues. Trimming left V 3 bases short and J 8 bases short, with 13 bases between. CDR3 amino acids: CSARPGGFGYTF. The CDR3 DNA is TGCAGTGCTAGGCCTGGAGGTTTCGGCTACACCTTC.

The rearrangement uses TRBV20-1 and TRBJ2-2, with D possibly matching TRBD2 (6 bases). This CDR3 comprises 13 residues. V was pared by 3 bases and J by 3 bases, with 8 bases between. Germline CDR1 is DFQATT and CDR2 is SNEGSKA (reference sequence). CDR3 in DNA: TGCAGTGCTAGCCAGCGGGACACCGGGGAGCTGTTTTTT. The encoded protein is CSASQRDTGELFF.

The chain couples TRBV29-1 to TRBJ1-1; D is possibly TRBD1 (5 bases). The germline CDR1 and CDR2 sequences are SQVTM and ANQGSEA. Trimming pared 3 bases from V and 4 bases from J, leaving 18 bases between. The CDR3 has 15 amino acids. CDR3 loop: CSVERDLQGSTEAFF. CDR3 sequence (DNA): TGCAGCGTTGAGAGGGACCTCCAAGGAAGCACTGAAGCTTTCTTT.

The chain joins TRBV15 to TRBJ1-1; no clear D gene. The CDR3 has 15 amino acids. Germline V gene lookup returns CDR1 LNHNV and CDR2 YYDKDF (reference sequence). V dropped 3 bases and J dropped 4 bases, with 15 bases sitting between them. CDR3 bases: TGTGCCACCAGCAGCTTGGATGGGAGTGGCACTGAAGCTTTCTTT. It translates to CATSSLDGSGTEAFF.

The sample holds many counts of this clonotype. The CDR3 bases are TGCGCCAGCAGCTTGGGACCCGGTGGCACTGAAGCTTTCTTT. This translates into CASSLGPGGTEAFF. The V call is TRBV5-1, the J call TRBJ1-1; D gene unclear. This CDR3 region has 14 residues. V was shortened by 0 bases and J by 4 bases, with 10 bases between the two germline ends. Germline lookup yields CDR1 SGHRS and CDR2 YFSETQ.

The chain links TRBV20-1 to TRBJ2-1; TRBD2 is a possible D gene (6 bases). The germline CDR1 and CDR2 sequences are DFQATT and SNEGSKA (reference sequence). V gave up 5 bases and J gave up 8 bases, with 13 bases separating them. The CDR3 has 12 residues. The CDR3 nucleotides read TGCAGTGCTCCACTGCCGGGGGATGAGCAGTTCTTC. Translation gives CSAPLPGDEQFF.

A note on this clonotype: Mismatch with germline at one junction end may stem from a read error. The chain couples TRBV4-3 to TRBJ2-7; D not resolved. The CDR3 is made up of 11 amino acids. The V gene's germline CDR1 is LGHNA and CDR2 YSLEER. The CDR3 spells CASTQAYEQYF. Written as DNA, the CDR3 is TGCGCCAGCACCCAAGCATACGAGCAGTACTTC.

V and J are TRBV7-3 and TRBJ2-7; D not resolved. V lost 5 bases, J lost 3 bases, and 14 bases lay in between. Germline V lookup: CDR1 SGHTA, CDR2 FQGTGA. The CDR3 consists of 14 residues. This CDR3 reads CASSPPLGNYEQYF. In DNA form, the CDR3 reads TGTGCCAGCAGCCCACCATTGGGCAACTACGAGCAGTACTTC.

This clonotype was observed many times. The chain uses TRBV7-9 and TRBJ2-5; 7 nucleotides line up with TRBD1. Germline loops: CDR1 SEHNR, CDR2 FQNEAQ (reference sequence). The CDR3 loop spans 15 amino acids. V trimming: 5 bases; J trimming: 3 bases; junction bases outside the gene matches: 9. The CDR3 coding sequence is TGTGCCAGCAGCCTATCCGGGACAGCTGAAGAGACCCAGTACTTC. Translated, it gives CASSLSGTAEETQYF.

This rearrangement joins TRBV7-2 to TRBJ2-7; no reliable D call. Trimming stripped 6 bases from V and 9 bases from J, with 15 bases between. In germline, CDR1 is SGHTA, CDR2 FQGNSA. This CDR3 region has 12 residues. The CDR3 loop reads CASSWLRSAQYF. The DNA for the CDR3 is TGTGCCAGCAGTTGGCTCCGGTCGGCGCAGTACTTC.

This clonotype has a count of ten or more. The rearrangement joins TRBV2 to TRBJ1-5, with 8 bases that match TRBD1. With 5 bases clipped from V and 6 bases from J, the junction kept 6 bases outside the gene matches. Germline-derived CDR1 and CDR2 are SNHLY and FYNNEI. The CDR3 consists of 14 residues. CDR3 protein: CASSTQGAIQPQHF. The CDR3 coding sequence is TGTGCCAGCAGTACTCAGGGGGCGATTCAGCCCCAGCATTTT.

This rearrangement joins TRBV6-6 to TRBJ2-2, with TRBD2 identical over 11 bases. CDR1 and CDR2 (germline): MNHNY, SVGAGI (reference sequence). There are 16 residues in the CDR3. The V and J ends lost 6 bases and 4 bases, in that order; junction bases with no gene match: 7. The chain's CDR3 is CASRVAGGSSTGELFF. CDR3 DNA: TGTGCCAGCAGGGTAGCGGGAGGGTCGAGCACCGGGGAGCTGTTTTTT.

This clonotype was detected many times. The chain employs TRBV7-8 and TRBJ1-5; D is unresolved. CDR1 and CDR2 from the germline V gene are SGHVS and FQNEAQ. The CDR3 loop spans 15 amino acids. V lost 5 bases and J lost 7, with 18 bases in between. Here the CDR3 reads CASSATQDLGQPQHF. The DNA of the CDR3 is TGTGCCAGCAGCGCGACCCAAGATTTAGGACAGCCCCAGCATTTT.

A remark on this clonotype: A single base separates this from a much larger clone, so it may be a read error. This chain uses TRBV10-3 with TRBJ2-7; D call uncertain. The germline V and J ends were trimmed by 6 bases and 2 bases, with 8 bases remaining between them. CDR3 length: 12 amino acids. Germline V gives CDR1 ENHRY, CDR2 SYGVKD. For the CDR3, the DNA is TGTGCCATCAGGGGCGCAACCTACGAGCAGTACTTC. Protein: CAIRGATYEQYF.

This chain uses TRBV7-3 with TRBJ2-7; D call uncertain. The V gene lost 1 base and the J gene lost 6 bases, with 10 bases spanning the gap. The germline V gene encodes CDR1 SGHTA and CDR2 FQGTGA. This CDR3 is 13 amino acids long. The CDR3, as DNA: TGTGCCAGCAGCTTAAATCCGGGTTCCGAGCAGTACTTC. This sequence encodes CASSLNPGSEQYF. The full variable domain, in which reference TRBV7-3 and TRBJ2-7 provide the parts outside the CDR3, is GAGVSQTPSNKVTEKGKYVELRCDPISGHTALYWYRQSLGQGPEFLIYFQGTGAADDSGLPNDRFFAVRPEGSVSTLKIQRTERGDSAVYLCASSLNPGSEQYFGPGTRLTVT.

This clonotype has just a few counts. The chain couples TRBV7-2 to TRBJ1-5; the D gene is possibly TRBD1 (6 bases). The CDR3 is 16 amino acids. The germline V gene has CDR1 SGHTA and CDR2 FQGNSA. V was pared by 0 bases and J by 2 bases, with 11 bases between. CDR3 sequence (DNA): TGTGCCAGCAGCTTAGCGGGGGGCATTGGCAATCAGCCCCAGCATTTT. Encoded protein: CASSLAGGIGNQPQHF.

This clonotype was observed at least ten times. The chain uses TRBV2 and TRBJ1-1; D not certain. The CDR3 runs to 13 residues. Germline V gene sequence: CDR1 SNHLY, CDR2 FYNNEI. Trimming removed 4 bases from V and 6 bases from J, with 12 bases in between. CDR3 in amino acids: CASSVRGLAEAFF. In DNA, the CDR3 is TGTGCCAGCAGTGTGCGGGGATTGGCTGAAGCTTTCTTT.

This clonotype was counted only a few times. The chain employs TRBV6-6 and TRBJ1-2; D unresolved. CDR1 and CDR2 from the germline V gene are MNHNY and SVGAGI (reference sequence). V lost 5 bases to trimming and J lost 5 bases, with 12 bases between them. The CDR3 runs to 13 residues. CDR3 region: CASSEASVYGYTF. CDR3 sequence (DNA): TGTGCCAGCAGTGAAGCTTCCGTGTATGGCTACACCTTC.

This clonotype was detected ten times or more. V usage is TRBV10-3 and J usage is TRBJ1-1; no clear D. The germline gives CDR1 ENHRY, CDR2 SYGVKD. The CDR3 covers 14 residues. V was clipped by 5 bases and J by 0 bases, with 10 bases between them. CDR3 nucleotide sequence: TGTGCCATCAGTCGGACGGAGGTGAACACTGAAGCTTTCTTT. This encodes CAISRTEVNTEAFF.

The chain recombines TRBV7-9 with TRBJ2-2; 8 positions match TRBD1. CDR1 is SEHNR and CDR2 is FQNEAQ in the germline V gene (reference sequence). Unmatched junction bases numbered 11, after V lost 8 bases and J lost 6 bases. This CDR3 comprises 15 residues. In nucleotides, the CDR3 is TGTGCCAGCGAGTTCGGCAGGGGGCTATCCGGGGAGCTGTTTTTT. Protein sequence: CASEFGRGLSGELFF.

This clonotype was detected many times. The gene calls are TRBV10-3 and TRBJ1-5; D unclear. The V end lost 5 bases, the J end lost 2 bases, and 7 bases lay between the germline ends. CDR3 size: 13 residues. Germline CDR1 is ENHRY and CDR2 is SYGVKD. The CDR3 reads CAISREGNQPQHF. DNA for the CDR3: TGTGCCATCAGTCGTGAGGGCAATCAGCCCCAGCATTTT.

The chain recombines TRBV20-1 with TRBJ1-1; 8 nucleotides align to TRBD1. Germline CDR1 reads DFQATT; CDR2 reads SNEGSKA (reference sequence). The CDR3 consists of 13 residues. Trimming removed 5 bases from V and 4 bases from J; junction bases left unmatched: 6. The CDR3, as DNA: TGCAGTGCTGCTACAGGGGGAACCACTGAAGCTTTCTTT. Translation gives CSAATGGTTEAFF.

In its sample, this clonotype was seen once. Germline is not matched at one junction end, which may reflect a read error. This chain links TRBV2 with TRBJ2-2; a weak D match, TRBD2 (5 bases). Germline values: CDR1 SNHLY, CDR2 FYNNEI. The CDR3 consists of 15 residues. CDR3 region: CASSEHFVNTGELVF. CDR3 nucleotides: TGTGCCAGCAGTGAACACTTCGTGAACACCGGGGAGCTGGTTTTT.

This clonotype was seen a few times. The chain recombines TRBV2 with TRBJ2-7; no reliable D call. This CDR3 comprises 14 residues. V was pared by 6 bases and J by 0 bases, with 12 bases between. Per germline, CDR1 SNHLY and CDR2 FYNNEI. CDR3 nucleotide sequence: TGTGCCAGCAGATTGTTGGGCAGCTCCTACGAGCAGTACTTC. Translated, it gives CASRLLGSSYEQYF.

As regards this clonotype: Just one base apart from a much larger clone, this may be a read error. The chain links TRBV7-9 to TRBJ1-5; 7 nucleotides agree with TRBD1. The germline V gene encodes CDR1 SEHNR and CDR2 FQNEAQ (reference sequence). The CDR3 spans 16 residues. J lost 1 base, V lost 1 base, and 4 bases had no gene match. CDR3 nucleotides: TGTGCCAGCAGCTTAGGTGTGACAGGGAGCAATCAGCCCCAGCATTTT. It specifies CASSLGVTGSNQPQHF.